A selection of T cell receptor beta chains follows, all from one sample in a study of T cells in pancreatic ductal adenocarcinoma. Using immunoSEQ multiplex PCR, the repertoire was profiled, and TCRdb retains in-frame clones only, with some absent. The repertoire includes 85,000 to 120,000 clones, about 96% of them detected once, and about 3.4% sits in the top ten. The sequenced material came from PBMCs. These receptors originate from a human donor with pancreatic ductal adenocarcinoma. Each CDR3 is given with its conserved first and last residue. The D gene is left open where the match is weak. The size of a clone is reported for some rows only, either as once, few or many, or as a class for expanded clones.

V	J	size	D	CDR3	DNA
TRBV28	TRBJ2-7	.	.	CASSLGASWRYEQYF	TGTGCCAGCAGTTTGGGGGCAAGTTGGCGCTACGAGCAGTACTTC
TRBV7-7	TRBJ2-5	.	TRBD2	CASSRLAQETQYF	TGTGCCAGCAGCAGACTAGCCCAAGAGACCCAGTACTTC
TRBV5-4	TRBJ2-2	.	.	CASSFRGTGELFF	TGTGCCAGCAGCTTTCGCGGGACCGGGGAGCTGTTTTTT
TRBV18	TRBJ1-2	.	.	CASSSAPGVGGYTF	TGTGCCAGCTCAAGCGCGCCAGGGGTTGGAGGCTACACCTTC
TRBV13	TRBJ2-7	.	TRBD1	CASSPPSGTGTHEQYF	TGTGCCAGCAGCCCCCCCTCCGGGACAGGCACCCACGAGCAGTACTTC
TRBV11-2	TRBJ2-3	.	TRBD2	CASSRGLADTDTQYF	TGTGCCAGCAGCAGAGGACTAGCAGACACAGATACGCAGTATTTT
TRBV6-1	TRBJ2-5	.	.	CASRAGQETQYF	TGTGCCAGCAGGGCAGGACAAGAGACCCAGTACTTC
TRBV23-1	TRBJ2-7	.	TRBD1	CASSQSPGQLDEQYF	TGCGCCAGCAGTCAATCTCCGGGACAGTTGGACGAGCAGTACTTC
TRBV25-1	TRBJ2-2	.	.	CASSVVAPNTGELFF	TGTGCCAGCAGTGTAGTAGCACCTAACACCGGGGAGCTGTTTTTT
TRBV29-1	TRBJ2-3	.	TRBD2	CSVTSGNTDTQYF	TGCAGCGTAACTAGCGGGAACACAGATACGCAGTATTTT
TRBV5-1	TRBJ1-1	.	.	CASSLANGGLGEAFF	TGCGCCAGCAGCTTGGCCAACGGGGGGCTGGGTGAAGCTTTCTTT
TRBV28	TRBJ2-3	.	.	CASAKQATDTQYF	TGTGCCAGCGCTAAACAGGCCACAGATACGCAGTATTTT
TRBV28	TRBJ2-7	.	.	CASSPRDWSNEQYF	TGTGCCAGCAGTCCCCGGGACTGGTCGAACGAGCAGTACTTC
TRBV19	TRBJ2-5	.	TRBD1	CASSILGTGGETQYF	TGTGCCAGTAGTATCCTCGGGACAGGGGGAGAGACCCAGTACTTC
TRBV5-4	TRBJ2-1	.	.	CASSGRTGLEQFF	TGTGCCAGCAGCGGCCGTACGGGTTTAGAGCAGTTCTTC
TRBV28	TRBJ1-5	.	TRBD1	CASKSGGHQPQHF	TGTGCCAGCAAGTCAGGGGGCCATCAGCCCCAGCATTTT
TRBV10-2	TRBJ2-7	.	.	CASSVVGSDEQYF	TGCGCCAGCAGTGTTGTTGGGAGCGACGAGCAGTACTTC
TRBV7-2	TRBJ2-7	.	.	CASSLAMTGPLSSYEQYF	TGTGCCAGCAGCTTAGCCATGACAGGCCCCCTGAGCTCCTACGAGCAGTACTTC
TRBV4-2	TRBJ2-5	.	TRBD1	CASSLDRARETQYF	TGTGCCAGCAGCCTGGACAGGGCTAGGGAGACCCAGTACTTC
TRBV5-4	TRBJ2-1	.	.	CASSLDLAAEQFF	TGTGCCAGCAGCTTGGACCTGGCGGCCGAGCAGTTCTTC
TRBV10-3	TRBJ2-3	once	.	CASKPGGTDTQYF	TGTGCATCGAAGCCGGGGGGCACAGATACGCAGTATTTT
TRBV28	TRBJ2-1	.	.	CASSLSLAIGEQFF	TGTGCCAGCAGTTTATCTCTAGCTATCGGCGAGCAGTTCTTC
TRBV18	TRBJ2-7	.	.	CASSSEGPYEQYF	TGTGCCAGCTCTTCAGAGGGTCCCTACGAGCAGTACTTC
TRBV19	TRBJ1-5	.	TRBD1	CASSSTGGNQPQHF	TGTGCCAGTAGTTCGACAGGGGGTAATCAGCCCCAGCATTTT
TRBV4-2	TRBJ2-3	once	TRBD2	CASSQGAGLAATDTQYF	TGTGCCAGCAGCCAAGGGGCGGGACTAGCGGCCACAGATACGCAGTATTTT
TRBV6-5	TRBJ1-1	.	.	CASSYKMAGRNTEAFF	TGTGCCAGCAGTTACAAAATGGCGGGTAGGAACACTGAAGCTTTCTTT
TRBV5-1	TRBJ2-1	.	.	CASSSTGTSNNEQFF	TGCGCCAGCAGCTCTACCGGGACATCTAACAATGAGCAGTTCTTC
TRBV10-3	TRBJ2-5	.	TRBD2	CATTREGVGTQYF	TGTGCCACGACGCGGGAGGGGGTCGGGACCCAGTACTTC
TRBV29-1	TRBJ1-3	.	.	CSVETVGDTIYF	TGCAGCGTTGAAACGGTTGGTGACACCATATATTTT
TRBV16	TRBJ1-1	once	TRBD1	CASSQSRTGTTEAFF	TGTGCCAGCAGCCAATCACGGACAGGGACCACTGAAGCTTTCTTT
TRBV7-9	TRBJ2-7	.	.	CASSKTGGDSYEQYF	TGTGCCAGCAGCAAAACAGGGGGGGACTCCTACGAGCAGTACTTC